Listed here is a single T cell receptor (beta chain). Its specificity is not known. With V trimmed by 5 bases and J by 2 bases, 3 bases remained unmatched. The CDR3 has 15 amino acids. Germline CDR1 KGHSH, CDR2 LQKENI. The entry originates in a study of type 1 regulatory T cells. Whole-study context: This in vitro CD4 product, T-allo10, is enriched for Tr1 cells and alloantigen-specific.

General study findings and limits: Type 1 regulatory T cells had a more restricted TCR repertoire than non-type 1 regulatory T cells.

TCRdb ran MiXCR on the reads and lists one entry per CDR3 protein. The sample records approximately 77,000 distinct CDR3 sequences, around 21% being singletons. Sequencing was carried out using cultured type 1 regulatory T (Tr1) cells, either the whole culture or a sorted fraction (not recorded which). The sequence was collected from a human donor in good health. The chain joins TRBV18 to TRBJ2-7, with 13 bases that match TRBD2. CDR3 residues: CASSSGTSGTYEQYF. The CDR3 coding sequence is TGTGCCAGCTCATCAGGGACTAGCGGGACCTACGAGCAGTACTTC.